This T cell receptor beta chain came from a study of T cells expressing NK-cell markers. Researchers built TCR beta cDNA using 5'RACE template switching with UMIs. No DNA is given; TCRdb re-called the 5' RACE reads and lists each CDR3 protein once. Its table records 500,000 to 700,000 distinct CDR3 sequences. Study-level points and caveats: Also leading the CD3+CD56-NKG2C+ fraction in a handful of donors were these clonotypes. In about six donors, dominant CD3+CD56+NKG2C+ clonotypes ranked among the top 10 CD8+ clonotypes. It is unclear if expanded NKG2C-expressing clones target HCMV antigens.

As regards this clonotype: Its target is unknown.

The CDR3 loop spans 13 amino acids. Germline V gives CDR1 SGHRS, CDR2 YFSETQ. This clonotype originated in a man in his late teens or twenties in good health. The chain uses TRBV5-1 and TRBJ2-4; TCRdb lists TRBD1, though no DNA is available to test this call. Sequenced input: blood T cells: a sorted CD56 or NKG2C T cell subset, CD4+ or CD8+ T cells, or bulk PBMC T cells (not recorded which). The CDR3 protein is CASSDPRGNIQYF.